This T cell receptor beta chain originates from a study of blood T cell repertoires in COVID-19. There are 15 residues in the CDR3. Per germline, CDR1 MGHDK and CDR2 SYGVNS. The V end was cut by 4 bases, the J end by 0 bases, with 10 bases between. Grouping used clinical history reported by participants in a survey and questionnaire. Two consecutive negative NP/OP PCR tests, clearance, or resolved symptoms defined Cohort 3 recovery. The method was immunoSEQ multiplex PCR; TCRdb's version includes in-frame clones alone and lacks a portion of them. The sample contains around 370,000 clones, around 90% of which appear only once.

The genes are TRBV25-1 and TRBJ2-1, with D possibly being TRBD2 (5 bases). The receptor's source is a woman aged 18-30 years who had recovered from COVID-19. Sequencing used PBMCs or T cells enriched from blood (not recorded which). In nucleotides, the CDR3 is TGTGCCAGCAGTGTGGGAGACGACTCCTACAATGAGCAGTTCTTC. Protein: CASSVGDDSYNEQFF.